The clone carrying this T cell receptor (beta chain) was recorded only once. Its antigen is not known. 13 Jbeta primers and 60 Vbeta primers were used for the PCR. Method: immunoSEQ multiplex PCR; TCRdb's copy keeps in-frame clones and lacks some. The data hold over 150,000 clones, with more than 70% observed a single time. This specimen comes from a study of cytomegalovirus exposure and HLA in healthy donors. Whole-study context: The study's early data release held about 85 million unique TCRs from HLA-typed donors.

Germline CDR1 reads MGHRA; CDR2 reads YSYEKL. The CDR3 has 16 residues. J gave up 6 bases and V 2 bases, and 6 bases lay outside the gene matches. Study-wide results and limits: The authors later linked a missense DCLRE1C variant to TCR beta V- and J-gene trimming. Some V segments, TRBV6-2 and TRBV6-3 among them, were indistinguishable and were therefore excluded. A previous analysis found most TCR beta V segments productive roughly 87% or roughly 30% of the time.

V gene TRBV4-1 combines with J gene TRBJ1-6; 8 nucleotides match TRBD1. This clonotype was obtained from a man in his fifties or sixties in good health and CMV-seronegative. Sequencing used PBMCs. For the CDR3, the DNA is TGCGCCAGCAGCCAACCAGGACAGGGAATTAATTCACCCCTCCACTTT. This codes for CASSQPGQGINSPLHF.